This T cell receptor (beta chain) appears in the sequencing data of a study of early T cells in non-severe SARS-CoV-2 infection. Study-wide context: Alpha and beta chains were unpaired, from unsorted whole-blood bulk RNA.

As part of library construction, unique molecular identifiers were attached to individual cDNA molecules. One entry per CDR3 protein, called by TCRdb with MiXCR from the 5' RACE reads. The profile shows more than 95,000 distinct CDR3 sequences, just under 15% of them singletons. Germline lookup yields CDR1 SGHVS and CDR2 FQNEAQ. V was cut by 1 base and J by 11 bases, with 14 bases left in between. This CDR3 is 13 amino acids long. The sequencing sample was made of whole blood. The source is an adult who was a healthcare worker with PCR-confirmed SARS-CoV-2 infection or an uninfected control (not recorded which). The genes are TRBV7-8 and TRBJ1-1; a weak D match, TRBD1 (6 bases). As DNA, the CDR3 is TGTGCCAGCAGCTTAGGAGGGGGGGTGGAGGCTTTCTTT. As protein: CASSLGGGVEAFF.